The rows below give T cell receptor beta chains drawn from one sample of a study of blood T cell repertoires in COVID-19. Profiled with immunoSEQ multiplex PCR; TCRdb holds only in-frame clones, not every one. In the table there are some 240,000 clones, roughly 85% of which are singletons. The sample comprised peripheral blood. The receptors originated from a woman aged 65 to 85 with COVID-19, enrolled during active disease. CDR3s include the opening cysteine and the closing phenylalanine or tryptophan. A D gene is named only where the DNA matches it firmly. Only some rows state a clone size, as once, few, many or a class for expanded clones.

cdr3_aa cdr3_nt j_call v_call clone_size d_call
CASSEQGGYGYTF TGTGCCAGCAGTGAACAGGGGGGCTATGGCTACACCTTC TRBJ1-2 TRBV7-9 - TRBD1
CASSQRQEALVAEAFF TGCGCCAGCAGCCAAAGACAGGAGGCGCTTGTGGCTGAAGCTTTCTTT TRBJ1-1 TRBV4-1 - -
CASSDHNEDTQYF TGTGCCAGCAGTGACCACAATGAAGATACGCAGTATTTT TRBJ2-3 TRBV6-1 - -
CASSLFSGTSGTNTGELFF TGTGCCAGCAGCTTATTTTCCGGGACTAGCGGGACGAACACCGGGGAGCTGTTTTTT TRBJ2-2 TRBV7-3 - TRBD2
CASSLRAGNYYEQYF TGCGCCAGCAGCTTGAGGGCAGGGAATTACTACGAGCAGTACTTC TRBJ2-7 TRBV5-1 - -
CASSLTPQGPGNQPQHF TGCGCCAGCAGCTTGACCCCGCAGGGGCCTGGCAATCAGCCCCAGCATTTT TRBJ1-5 TRBV5-1 - -
CATSRVRGGKADTQYF TGTGCCACCAGCAGAGTACGCGGGGGGAAGGCAGATACGCAGTATTTT TRBJ2-3 TRBV15 - TRBD2
CASSLDSLPQHF TGTGCCAGCAGCTTAGACAGCTTGCCCCAGCATTTT TRBJ1-5 TRBV7-2 - -
CASRTGSRDTEAFF TGTGCCAGCAGAACAGGGAGTAGGGACACTGAAGCTTTCTTT TRBJ1-1 TRBV6-6 - -
CASTPRGTDTQYF TGTGCCAGCACCCCGCGAGGGACAGATACGCAGTATTTT TRBJ2-3 TRBV11-2 - -
CASSRGGTGLGDTQYF TGTGCCAGCTCACGGGGCGGGACAGGCCTGGGGGATACGCAGTATTTT TRBJ2-3 TRBV18 - TRBD1
CASSFSSTDTEAFF TGTGCCAGCAGCTTTAGCTCGACGGACACTGAAGCTTTCTTT TRBJ1-1 TRBV9 few -
CASVYQGAFF TGTGCCAGCGTGTATCAGGGAGCTTTCTTT TRBJ1-1 TRBV6-5 few -
CASSEVFEVGYTF TGTGCCAGCAGTGAGGTTTTTGAGGTGGGCTACACCTTC TRBJ1-2 TRBV25-1 - -
CASSPRLGGNTEAFF TGTGCCAGCAGCCCGAGGTTGGGGGGGAACACTGAAGCTTTCTTT TRBJ1-1 TRBV5-5 - -
CASSYFTGVYEQYF TGTGCCAGCAGTTACTTTACAGGGGTCTACGAGCAGTACTTC TRBJ2-7 TRBV6-6 - TRBD1
CASTPNREGFTEAFF TGTGCCAGCACCCCAAATCGGGAGGGGTTCACTGAAGCTTTCTTT TRBJ1-1 TRBV2 - -
CSVGRGGIYNEQFF TGCAGCGTTGGAAGGGGGGGGATTTACAATGAGCAGTTCTTC TRBJ2-1 TRBV29-1 - -
CASNQGSSPLHF TGTGCCAGCAACCAGGGGTCTTCACCCCTCCACTTT TRBJ1-6 TRBV12-3/TRBV12-4 - -
CASRQGQNYGYTF TGTGCCAGCAGGCAGGGACAGAACTATGGCTACACCTTC TRBJ1-2 TRBV6-5 - TRBD1
CASSPTGDTGELFF TGTGCCAGCAGCCCTACAGGGGACACCGGGGAGCTGTTTTTT TRBJ2-2 TRBV7-3 - TRBD1
CASSLMTAVNSPLHF TGTGCCAGCAGCTTGATGACAGCTGTCAATTCACCCCTCCACTTT TRBJ1-6 TRBV7-2 - -
CASSLVLAGGPKYF TGTGCCAGCAGTTTGGTCCTAGCGGGAGGGCCAAAGTATTTT TRBJ2-3 TRBV27 - TRBD2
CASSPTGIYGYTF TGTGCCAGCAGTCCGACAGGGATCTATGGCTACACCTTC TRBJ1-2 TRBV6-2/TRBV6-3 - TRBD1